This entry features one T cell receptor (beta chain) sequence. Only in-frame clones appear in the TCRdb table, and some are missing; sequencing was by immunoSEQ multiplex PCR. Here the sample spans 84,000 or so clones, around 92% being singletons. The data derive from a study of control samples from healthy donors and cancer patients. Trimming removed 4 bases at V and 0 bases at J, with 11 bases between. The CDR3 length is 15 residues. CDR1 and CDR2 (germline): SGHRS, YFSETQ. The V and J genes are TRBV5-1 and TRBJ1-5; TRBD1 might be the D (5 bases). The material sequenced was blood. The TCR originated in a man aged 25 to 40 in good health. The CDR3 sequence: CASSRDGYSNQPQHF. The CDR3 DNA sequence: TGCGCCAGCAGCAGGGACGGCTATAGCAATCAGCCCCAGCATTTT.